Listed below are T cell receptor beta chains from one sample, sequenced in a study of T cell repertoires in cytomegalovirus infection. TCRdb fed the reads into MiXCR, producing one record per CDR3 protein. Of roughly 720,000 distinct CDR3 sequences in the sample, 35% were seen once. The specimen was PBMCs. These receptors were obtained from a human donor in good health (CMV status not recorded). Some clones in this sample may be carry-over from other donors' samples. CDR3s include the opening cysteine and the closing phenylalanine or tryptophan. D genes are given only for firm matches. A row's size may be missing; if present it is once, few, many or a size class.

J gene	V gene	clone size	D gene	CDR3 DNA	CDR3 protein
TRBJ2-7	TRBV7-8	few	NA	TGTGCCAGCAGCTTAGCAGAGAGGGGCCACGAGCAGTACTTC	CASSLAERGHEQYF
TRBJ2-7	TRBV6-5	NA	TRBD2	TGTGCCAGCAGTTATTGGCGGGGGGGCTACGAGCAGTACTTC	CASSYWRGGYEQYF
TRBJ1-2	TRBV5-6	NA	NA	TGTGCCAGCATTAACCCCCTTTGGACAGAGGGCGACTATGGCTACACCTTC	CASINPLWTEGDYGYTF
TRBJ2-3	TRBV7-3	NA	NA	TGTGCCAGCAGCTTATCCGGAGACACAGATACGCAGTATTTT	CASSLSGDTDTQYF
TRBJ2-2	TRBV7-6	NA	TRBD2	TGTGCCAGCAGCTTACTCGGGGGGGCGAACACCGGGGAGCTGTTTTTT	CASSLLGGANTGELFF
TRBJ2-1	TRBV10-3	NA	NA	TGTGCCATCAGGGAGGATGGGAGGAGCTCCTACAATGAGCAGTTCTTC	CAIREDGRSSYNEQFF
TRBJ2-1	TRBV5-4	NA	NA	TGTGCCAGCAGCTTGGGAGGGGGGATGATTCGTTCGGGGCAGTTCTTC	CASSLGGGMIRSGQFF
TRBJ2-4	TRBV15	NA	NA	TGTGCCACCAGCAGAGTTCCGAACCTAGCCAAAAACATTCAGTACTTC	CATSRVPNLAKNIQYF
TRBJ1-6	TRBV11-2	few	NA	TGTGCCAGCAGCTTAGGACAGTATTCACCCCTCCACTTT	CASSLGQYSPLHF
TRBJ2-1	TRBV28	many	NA	TGTGCCAGCAGTTTTCTCGCCCGCGGTGAGCAGTTCTTC	CASSFLARGEQFF
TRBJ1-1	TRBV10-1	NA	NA	TGCGCCAGCAAGCAGGGGATGAACACTGAAGCTTTCTTT	CASKQGMNTEAFF
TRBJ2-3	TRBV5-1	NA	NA	TGCGCCAGCAGCTCCGTCACCAAACTCCGGGGCACAGATACGCAGTATTTT	CASSSVTKLRGTDTQYF
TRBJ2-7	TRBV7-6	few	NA	TGTGCCAGCAGCCCTGACAATTCCTACGAGCAGTACTTC	CASSPDNSYEQYF
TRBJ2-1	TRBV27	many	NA	TGTGCCAGCAGTTTCCCCCCCCTTTACAATGAGCAGTTCTTC	CASSFPPLYNEQFF
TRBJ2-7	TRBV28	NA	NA	TGTGCCAGCAGGCCGGGGGGCACTAGCTACGAGCAGTACTTC	CASRPGGTSYEQYF
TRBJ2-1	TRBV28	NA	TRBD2	TGTGCCAGCAGTTTATGGTCAAGCGGGGGTGCCGATGAGCAGTTATTC	CASSLWSSGGADEQLF
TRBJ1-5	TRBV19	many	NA	TGTGCCAGTAGTATACTTGGGGTACGACAGCCCCAGCATTTT	CASSILGVRQPQHF
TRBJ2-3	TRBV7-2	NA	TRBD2	TGTGCCAGCAGCTCGAGCGGGGGCAGCACAGATACGCAGTATTTT	CASSSSGGSTDTQYF
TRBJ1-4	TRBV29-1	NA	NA	TGCAGCGTTGAAGGCCGGAGTACAGGCGAAGGGGAAAAACTGTTTTTT	CSVEGRSTGEGEKLFF
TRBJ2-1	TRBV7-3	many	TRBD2	TGTGCCAGCAGCCCACACGGGACTAGCGGGGGGGCCTACAATGAGCAGTTCTTC	CASSPHGTSGGAYNEQFF
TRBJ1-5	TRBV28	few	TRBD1	TGTGCCAGCAGTCTAGGGGGCGCGGGGCCCCAGCATTTT	CASSLGGAGPQHF
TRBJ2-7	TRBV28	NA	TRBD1	TGTGCCAGCAGCCTCCACGACAGGGCCTCCGAGCAGTACTTC	CASSLHDRASEQYF
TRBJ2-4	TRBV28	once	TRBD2	TGTGCCAGCAGCTCCAGCGGGAGGGGAGCCAAAAACATTCAGTACTTC	CASSSSGRGAKNIQYF
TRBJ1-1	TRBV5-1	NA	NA	TGCGCCAGCAGCCTCGGGGCAGGGATTGAAGCTTTCTTT	CASSLGAGIEAFF
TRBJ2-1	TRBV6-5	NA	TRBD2	TGTGCCAGCAGTTACTCTTCCGGGACTAGCCGGGCCAATGAGCAGTTCTTC	CASSYSSGTSRANEQFF
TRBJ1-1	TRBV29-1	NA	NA	TGCAGCGTTGCGACAACGAACACTGAAGCTTTCTTT	CSVATTNTEAFF
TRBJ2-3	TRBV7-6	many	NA	TGTGCCAGCAGCCCCCTTCAGGGGCCTACGCAGTATTTT	CASSPLQGPTQYF
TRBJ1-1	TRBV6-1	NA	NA	TGTGCCAGCAGTATACAAGGATGGAACACTGAAGCTTTCTTT	CASSIQGWNTEAFF
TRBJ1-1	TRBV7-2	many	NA	TGTGCCAGCAGCCGGGCCGTTGAAGCTTTCTTT	CASSRAVEAFF
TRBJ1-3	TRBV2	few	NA	TGTGCCAGCAGAACAGGGTTCTCTGGAAACACCATATATTTT	CASRTGFSGNTIYF
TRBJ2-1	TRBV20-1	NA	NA	TGCAGTGCTAGAGAAAGCGCCCTGACCTACAATGAGCAGTTCTTC	CSARESALTYNEQFF
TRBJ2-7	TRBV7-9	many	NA	TGTGCCAGCAGCTTGAGGGAAGGCTACGAGCAGTACTTC	CASSLREGYEQYF
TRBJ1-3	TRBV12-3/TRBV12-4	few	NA	TGTGCCAGTGATGGGGATTCCTCTGGAAACACCATATATTTT	CASDGDSSGNTIYF
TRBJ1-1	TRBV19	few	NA	TGTGCCAGTAGTATCGGGCACACTGAAGCTTTCTTT	CASSIGHTEAFF
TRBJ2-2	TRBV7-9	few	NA	TGTGCCAGCAGCTACGTGGGATTGGGCACCGGGGAGCTGTTTTTT	CASSYVGLGTGELFF
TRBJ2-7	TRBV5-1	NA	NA	TGCGCCAGCAGCTTGGACAGCCCAACCTCCTACGAGCAGTACTTC	CASSLDSPTSYEQYF
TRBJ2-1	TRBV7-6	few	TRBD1	TGTGCTAGCAGCTTACAGACAGGGTCGGGGGAGCAGTTCTTC	CASSLQTGSGEQFF
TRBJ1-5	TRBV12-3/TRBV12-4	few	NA	TGTGCCAGCAGCCCGAAGTGGGAGGGACAGCCCCAGCATTTT	CASSPKWEGQPQHF
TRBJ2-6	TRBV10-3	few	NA	TGTGCCATCATGTCCGCGGGGGCCAACGTCCTGACTTTC	CAIMSAGANVLTF
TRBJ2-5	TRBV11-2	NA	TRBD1	TGTGCCAGCAGCTCAGGGTGGACAGGGGGCTACAGGGAGACCCAGTACTTC	CASSSGWTGGYRETQYF
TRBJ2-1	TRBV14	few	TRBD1	TGTGCCAGCAGCCTACCCGGGACAGGGGGCTACAATGAGCAGTTCTTC	CASSLPGTGGYNEQFF
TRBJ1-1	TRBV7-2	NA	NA	TGTGCCAGCAGCCCTGACCGTTTTCACACTGAAGCTTTCTTT	CASSPDRFHTEAFF
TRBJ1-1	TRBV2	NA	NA	TGTGCCAGCAGCTACAGGGAAGACACTGAAGCTTTCTTT	CASSYREDTEAFF
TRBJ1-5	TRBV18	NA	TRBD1	TGTGCCAGCTCACTAGGGGGACAGGGGGCCCGGCCCCAGCATTTT	CASSLGGQGARPQHF
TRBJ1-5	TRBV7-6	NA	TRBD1	TGTGCCAGCAGCTTAGGTCCAACAGGGGGCGGCAATCAGCCCCAGCATTTT	CASSLGPTGGGNQPQHF
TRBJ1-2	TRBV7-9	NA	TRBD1	TGTGCCAGCAGCTTAGTAGGACAGGGTGCGTATGGCTACACCTTC	CASSLVGQGAYGYTF
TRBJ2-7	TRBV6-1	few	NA	TGTGCCAGCAGTTCCCCTCCCGGGAAGGGCAAAGCCTACGAGCAGTACTTC	CASSSPPGKGKAYEQYF
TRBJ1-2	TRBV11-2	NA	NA	TGTGCCAGCAGCTTAGAGGGGTATCGGTGGATTGTCTCTGGCTATGGCTACACCTTC	CASSLEGYRWIVSGYGYTF
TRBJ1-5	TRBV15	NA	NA	TGTGCCACCAGCATACCCCGCCGCTATCGGAGCAATCAGCCCCAGCATTTT	CATSIPRRYRSNQPQHF
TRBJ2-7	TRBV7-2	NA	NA	TGTGCCAGCAGCTCCGGGATTGCCTACGAGCAGTACTTC	CASSSGIAYEQYF
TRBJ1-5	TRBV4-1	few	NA	TGCGCCAGCAGCCAAGAGATGGGGGGTTTCAATCAGCCCCAGCATTTT	CASSQEMGGFNQPQHF
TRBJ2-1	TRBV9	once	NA	TGTGCCAGCAGCCCCCGGACGGCGTACCACAATGAGCAGTTCTTC	CASSPRTAYHNEQFF
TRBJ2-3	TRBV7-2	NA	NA	TGTGCCAGCAGCTTAGCTTCGGGCGTGGGGGCCTCAGATACGCAGTATTTT	CASSLASGVGASDTQYF